This T cell receptor beta chain emerged from a study of blood T cells in healthy people across ages. The donors, all healthy, were Caucasians living in Russia, aged about 6 to 95. Isolated per sample were at least 6 million PBMCs. The V end was cut by 0 bases, the J end by 6 bases, with 9 bases between. Germline-derived CDR1 and CDR2 are LGHNA and YNFKEQ. The CDR3 is 13 amino acids. With a J-beta primer mix and a sample-barcoded 5' primer, a second PCR ran about 7 to 12 cycles. MiXCR, applied by TCRdb to the 5' RACE reads, yields one record per CDR3 protein. The sample records roughly 1,100,000 distinct CDR3 sequences, approximately 26% being singletons. The data also belong to a second study, concerning T cells of mothers and their children. That report adds: Donation came from three healthy Caucasian mothers together with their six children. Relative to unrelated pairs, biologically related mother-child dyads exhibited marginally greater, non-significant overlap.

Sequencing was performed on blood. The origin of this receptor is a girl aged 2 to 10 in good health. This chain links TRBV4-2 with TRBJ2-7, with unresolved D. The DNA for the CDR3 is TGTGCCAGCAGCCAAGAGACCGCGCCCGAGCAGTACTTC. This codes for CASSQETAPEQYF.